The clone carrying this TCR beta chain showed up many times. Its antigen is not known. The data belong to a study of T cells in Graves' hyperthyroidism and ophthalmopathy. RNA transcripts yielded amplified TCR beta CDR3 regions. During a first-round RT-PCR of the TCR CDR3, the HTBI primer set was used. Using its own MiXCR run on the multiplex PCR reads, TCRdb lists one record per CDR3 protein. The sample includes about half a million distinct CDR3 sequences, approximately 25% seen only once; the top ten take around 11%. Study observations and caveats: Most thyroid clonotypes expanded above 0.001 were also detected in blood.

This CDR3 is 15 amino acids long. V was clipped by 7 bases and J by 1 base, with 16 bases between them. Germline V gives CDR1 SNHLY, CDR2 FYNNEI. With duration under 3 months, ophthalmopathy was active: Clinical Activity Score at least 3, NOSPECS at least 4. On the basis of clinical symptoms, serum thyroxine and TRAb, thyroid ultrasound and orbital computed tomography, diagnoses were made. The receptor was derived from a young woman with Graves' ophthalmopathy. J is TRBJ1-1 and V is TRBV2; weak D call: TRBD1 (5 bases). The sequenced material came from blood. The CDR3 DNA reads TGTGCCAGCACCCGGGACCATGGGGCGAACACTGAAGCTTTCTTT. Translated: CASTRDHGANTEAFF. The full variable domain, its missing parts supplied by reference TRBV2 and TRBJ1-1, is EPEVTQTPSHQVTQMGQEVILRCVPISNHLYFYWYRQILGQKVEFLVSFYNNEISEKSEIFDDQFSVERPDGSNFTLKIRSTKLEDSAMYFCASTRDHGANTEAFFGQGTRLTVV.